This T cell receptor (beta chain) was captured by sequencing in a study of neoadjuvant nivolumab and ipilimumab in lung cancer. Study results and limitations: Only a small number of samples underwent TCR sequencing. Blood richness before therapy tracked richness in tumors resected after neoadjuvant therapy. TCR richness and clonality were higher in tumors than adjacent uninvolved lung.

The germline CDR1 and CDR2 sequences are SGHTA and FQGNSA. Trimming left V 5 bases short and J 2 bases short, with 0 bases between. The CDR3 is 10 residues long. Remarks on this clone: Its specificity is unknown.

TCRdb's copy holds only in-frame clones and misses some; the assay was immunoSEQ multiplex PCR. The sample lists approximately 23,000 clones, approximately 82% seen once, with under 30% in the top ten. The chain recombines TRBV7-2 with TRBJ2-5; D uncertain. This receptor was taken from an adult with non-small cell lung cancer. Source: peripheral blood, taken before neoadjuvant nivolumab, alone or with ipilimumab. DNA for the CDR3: TGTGCCAGCAGCCAAGAGACCCAGTACTTC. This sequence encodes CASSQETQYF.